This is a list of T cell receptor beta chains from one sample in a study of shared clonotypes between healthy human individuals. Some clones are missing from TCRdb's copy, which holds only in-frame ones; the method was immunoSEQ multiplex PCR. Among some 660,000 clones, less than 80% were seen once, and the ten largest hold around 2%. The sample taken for sequencing was memory CD4+ T cells sorted from blood. The receptors originated from a woman aged 25 to 39 in good health. CDR3s include the opening cysteine and the closing phenylalanine or tryptophan. Fields, in order: V gene, CDR3 protein.

>TRBV7-9
CASIKADSYNEQFF
>TRBV7-2
CASSLYRADTIYF
>TRBV10-3
CAISESPSGGTDTQYF
>TRBV5-6
CASSLRDTEAFF
>TRBV6-1
CASRPTGGAGPQHF
>TRBV6-6
CASRQRNSYEQYF
>TRBV5-8
CASSLSLNRLQPQHF
>TRBV6-4
CASYRIVSGDYNEQFF
>TRBV30
CAWDGVARGNTIYF
>TRBV28
CASSTGQENTEAFF
>TRBV28
CASNPDRAYGYTF
>TRBV5-4
CASSQGRGQDGYTF
>TRBV5-1
CASGLAQDTQYF
>TRBV5-1
CASSFSGTSHEQYF
>TRBV2
CASRKDRTDTQYF
>TRBV28
CASRGDRGASQHF
>TRBV19
CASSKQGAVGLASNEQFF
>TRBV6-5
CASSYGGNQPQHF
>TRBV29-1
CSVTRDRETQYF
>TRBV6-4
CATSPASGNTDTQYF
>TRBV28
CASSLVYTVYGYTF
>TRBV5-1
CASSGDNPRGYGYTF
>TRBV28
CASRAQENYGYTF